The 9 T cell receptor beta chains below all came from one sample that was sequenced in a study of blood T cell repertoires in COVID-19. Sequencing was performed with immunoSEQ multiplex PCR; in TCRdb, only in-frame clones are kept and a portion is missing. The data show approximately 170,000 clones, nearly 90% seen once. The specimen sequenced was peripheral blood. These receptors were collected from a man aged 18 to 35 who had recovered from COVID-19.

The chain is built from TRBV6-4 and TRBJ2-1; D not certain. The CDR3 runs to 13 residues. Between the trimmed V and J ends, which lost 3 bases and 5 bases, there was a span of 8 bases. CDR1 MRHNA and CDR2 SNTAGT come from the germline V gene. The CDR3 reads CASSESADNEQFF. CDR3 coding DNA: TGTGCCAGCAGTGAGTCGGCGGACAATGAGCAGTTCTTC.

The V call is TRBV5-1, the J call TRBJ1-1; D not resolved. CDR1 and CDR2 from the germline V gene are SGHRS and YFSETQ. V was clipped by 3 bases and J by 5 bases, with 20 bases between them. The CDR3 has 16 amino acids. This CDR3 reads CASSSVSGALTTEAFF. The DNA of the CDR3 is TGCGCCAGCAGCTCAGTTAGCGGAGCCTTAACAACTGAAGCTTTCTTT.

CDR3 sequence (DNA): TGTGCCAGCAGCGCCTCCCAAGGACAGGGTAATTCACCCCTCCACTTT. Amino acids: CASSASQGQGNSPLHF. V is TRBV7-9 and J is TRBJ1-6, with 8 bases that match TRBD1. The CDR3 length is 16 residues. J was trimmed by 6 bases and V by 5 bases; bases with no gene match: 9. Germline CDR1 reads SEHNR; CDR2 reads FQNEAQ (reference sequence).

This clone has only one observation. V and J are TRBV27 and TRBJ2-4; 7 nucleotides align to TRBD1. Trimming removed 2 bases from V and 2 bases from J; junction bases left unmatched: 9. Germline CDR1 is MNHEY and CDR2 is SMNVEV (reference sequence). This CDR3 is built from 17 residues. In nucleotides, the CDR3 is TGTGCCAGCAGTTTAAAGGGGGCGGCTTTAACCAAAAACATTCAGTACTTC. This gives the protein CASSLKGAALTKNIQYF.

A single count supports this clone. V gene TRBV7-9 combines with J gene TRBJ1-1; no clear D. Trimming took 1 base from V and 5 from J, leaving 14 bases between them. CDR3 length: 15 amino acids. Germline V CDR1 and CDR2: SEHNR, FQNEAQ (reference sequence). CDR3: CASSLEVSVGTEAFF. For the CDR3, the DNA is TGTGCCAGCAGCTTAGAGGTGAGCGTTGGGACTGAAGCTTTCTTT.

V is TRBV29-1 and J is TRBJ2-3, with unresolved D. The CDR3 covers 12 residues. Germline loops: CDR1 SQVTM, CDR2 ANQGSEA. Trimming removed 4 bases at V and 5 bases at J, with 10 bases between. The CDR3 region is CSVGQLVDTQYF. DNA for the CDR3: TGCAGCGTTGGGCAGCTAGTAGATACGCAGTATTTT.

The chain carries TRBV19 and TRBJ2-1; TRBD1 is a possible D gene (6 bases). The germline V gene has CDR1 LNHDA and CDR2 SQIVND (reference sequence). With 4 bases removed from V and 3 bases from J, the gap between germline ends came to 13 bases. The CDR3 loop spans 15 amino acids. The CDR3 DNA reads TGTGCCAGTAGTAAAACAGGGATCTTCTACAATGAGCAGTTCTTC. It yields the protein CASSKTGIFYNEQFF.

The CDR3 region has the DNA TGTGCCAGCAGCGCGGGGAACCCGGGACAGTTGAGCGAGCAGTACTTC. Translating gives CASSAGNPGQLSEQYF. The chain uses TRBV5-4 and TRBJ2-7, with D possibly TRBD1 on 7 matching bases. Germline V gene lookup returns CDR1 SGHNT and CDR2 YYREEE (reference sequence). With 4 bases removed from V and 6 bases from J, the gap between germline ends came to 23 bases. This CDR3 contains 16 residues.

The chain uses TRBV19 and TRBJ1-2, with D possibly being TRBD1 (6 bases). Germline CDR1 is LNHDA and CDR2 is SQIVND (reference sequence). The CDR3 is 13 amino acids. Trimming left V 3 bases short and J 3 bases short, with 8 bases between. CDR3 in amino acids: CASSMRTDYGYTF. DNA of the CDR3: TGTGCCAGTAGTATGAGGACAGACTATGGCTACACCTTC.